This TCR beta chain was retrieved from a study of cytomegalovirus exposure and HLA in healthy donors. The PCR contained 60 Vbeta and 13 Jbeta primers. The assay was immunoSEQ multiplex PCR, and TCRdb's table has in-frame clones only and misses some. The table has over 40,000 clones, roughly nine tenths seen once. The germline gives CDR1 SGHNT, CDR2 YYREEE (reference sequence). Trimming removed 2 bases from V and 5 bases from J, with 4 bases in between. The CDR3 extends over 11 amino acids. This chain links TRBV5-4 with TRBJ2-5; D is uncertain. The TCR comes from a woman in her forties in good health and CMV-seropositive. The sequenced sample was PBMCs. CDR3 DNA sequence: TGTGCCAGCAGCTTACGGGAGACCCAGTACTTC. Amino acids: CASSLRETQYF. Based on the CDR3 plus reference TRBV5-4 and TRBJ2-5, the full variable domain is ETGVTQSPTHLIKTRGQQVTLRCSSQSGHNTVSWYQQALGQGPQFIFQYYREEENGRGNFPPRFSGLQFPNYSSELNVNALELDDSALYLCASSLRETQYFGPGTRLLVL.